This entry features one TCR beta chain sequence. This clone was detected only once. This clone's antigen is unknown. Per-base quality was not reported, and no clone a single base away is much larger than it. Whole blood was collected in K2EDTA tubes by collaborating institutions according to the institutions' own protocols. For TCRbeta analysis, collaborator samples were shipped as frozen whole blood, as isolated PBMCs, or as DNA extracted from either sample type. The data originate from a study of blood T cell repertoires in COVID-19 (dated by TCRdb to about 2020). Study-wide context: Collaborator samples came from the United States, Italy and Spain and covered acute and convalescent phases of COVID-19. The prospective study material was composed of cDNA or gDNA derived from T cells, B-cell-depleted T cells, or PBMCs. The dataset comprised deeply sampled blood TCRbeta repertoires from subjects exposed to, actively infected with, or recovered from COVID-19. The repertoires were released in a freely available public database intended as a resource for research on the immune response to SARS-CoV-2. The samples were drawn from the first 160 participants of the ongoing ImmuneRACE study and from 1,200 or so subjects provided by 6 global collaborators. Sample metadata almost always included a de-identified subject ID, COVID-19 status, age in years and sex. Where HLA class I and class II types were available, the types were taken from metadata supplied by the sample provider, not from assay-based typing. The study at large found these results: Clinical and demographic metadata were provided uncurated, with the amount varying by source and participant.

TCRbeta CDR3 regions were amplified from genomic DNA by means of the immunoSEQ Assay, a bias-controlled multiplex PCR. Processing in the source paper ran as follows. Within the assay, amplification of reference gene primers was used to estimate how many nucleated cells each sample contained. To quantify the absolute abundance of each unique TCRbeta CDR3 rearrangement, sequence reads were collapsed and filtered. Productive Simpson clonality was computed per sample as the square root of Simpson's diversity index over productive rearrangements. The table was pulled from immuneACCESS by TCRdb, which kept in-frame rearrangements only. Such tables lose some clones; where checked, under half of the loss comes from unresolved V genes, and the rest has no known cause. V and J calls and clone size are given by that table; D and trimming were obtained from the DNA. The sample includes 95,000 to 150,000 clones, with roughly 90% observed a single time. 6.5% to 9% of the sample belongs to the ten largest clones.

V loses 5 bases of germline sequence and J loses 2 bases, and the interval between the two ends is 25 bases. The germline V gene (reference sequence) specifies LNHDA as CDR1 and SQIVND as CDR2. Counted from cysteine to phenylalanine, this CDR3 has 18 amino acids. Here the CDR3 DNA is all that survives: 54 bases in frame from base 1. The sequence was collected from a man aged 45-65 years with acute or convalescent COVID-19. In this chain, TRBV19 is recombined with TRBJ2-7; the D gene is possibly TRBD2, with 6 bases matching. The material sequenced was peripheral blood. For the CDR3, the sequence is CASSETDAWREGTYEQYF. The base sequence is TGTGCCAGTAGTGAGACGGATGCCTGGCGGGAAGGAACCTACGAGCAGTACTTC.